This T cell receptor (beta chain) was retrieved from a study of shared clonotypes between healthy human individuals. On the study more broadly: Per donor, three plates held CD4 naive cells, three held CD4 memory, two held CD8 naive and one held CD8 memory. Study-level points and caveats: Among the subsets, naive ones generally showed larger estimated richness than memory ones.

A remark on this clone: Its specificity is unknown.

This was a deep-level run. For sorted subsets, 150 to 200 ng DNA per replicate equaled some 27,000 T cell genomes. Clones were read by immunoSEQ multiplex PCR, and TCRdb kept only the in-frame ones, dropping some. In the table there are a few million clones, more than 90% of which are singletons. J gave up 7 bases and V 5 bases, and 5 bases lay outside the gene matches. The CDR3 consists of 14 residues. Germline CDR1 is SGHNT and CDR2 is YENEEA. J is TRBJ1-5 and V is TRBV11-3, with TRBD1 identical over 10 bases. The receptor comes from a man younger than 35 in good health. Specimen: naive CD4+ T cells sorted from blood. Documented subset: CD45RA+ positively selected. Written as DNA, the CDR3 is TGTGCCAGCAGCACCGGGACAGGGGAGCAGCCCCAGCATTTT. This sequence encodes CASSTGTGEQPQHF.